The rows below give T cell receptor beta chains drawn from one sample of a study of PD-1 blockade in classical Hodgkin lymphoma. The method was immunoSEQ multiplex PCR; TCRdb's version includes in-frame clones alone and lacks a portion of them. The data show 25,000 to 35,000 clones, approximately 82% seen once. The specimen comprised peripheral blood mononuclear cells (PBMCs), sampled before the second cycle of nivolumab. These TCRs come from a human donor with classical Hodgkin lymphoma. Both conserved end residues are part of each CDR3. The D gene is left open where the match is weak. Some rows mark clone size as missing; the rest say once, few, many or name a class of expanded clone.

TRBV19,.,.,TRBJ2-1,16,TGTGCCAGTAGTTCCCAGGGGTCCCTGTCCTACAATGAGCAGTTCTTC,CASSSQGSLSYNEQFF
TRBV21-1,.,.,TRBJ2-6,20,TGTGCCAGCAGCAAAAGGGGGCGAGGACCCAGGACGTCAGGGGCCAACGTCCTGACTTTC,CASSKRGRGPRTSGANVLTF
TRBV14,few,.,TRBJ1-2,12,TGTGCCAGCAGCCAAGACCCGTATGGCTACACCTTC,CASSQDPYGYTF
TRBV30,.,.,TRBJ2-7,11,TGTGCCTGGAGTGTTCGTTACGAGCAGTACTTC,CAWSVRYEQYF
TRBV4-3,.,.,TRBJ2-2,16,TGCGCCAGCAGCCAATGGCTCGAAACACACCCCGGGGAGCTGTTTTTT,CASSQWLETHPGELFF
TRBV11-2,.,.,TRBJ1-3,17,TGTGCCAGCAGCCCGGGGAGATCCCCCCAGGCTGGAAACACCATATATTTT,CASSPGRSPQAGNTIYF
TRBV19,.,TRBD2,TRBJ2-2,18,TGTGCCAGTAGTCCCATTATAGCGGGGGCTTCGAACACCGGGGAGCTGTTTTTT,CASSPIIAGASNTGELFF
TRBV11-3,.,.,TRBJ2-3,14,TGTGCCAGCACAGGACACCCTAGCACAGATACGCAGTATTTT,CASTGHPSTDTQYF
TRBV4-3,.,.,TRBJ1-2,14,TGCGCCAGCAGTGAGAGATTGGGGGGCTCTGGCTACACCTTC,CASSERLGGSGYTF
TRBV6-5,.,.,TRBJ1-6,14,TGTGCCAGCAGTTATACGGGAAATAATTCACCCCTCCACTTT,CASSYTGNNSPLHF
TRBV14,once,TRBD2,TRBJ2-7,15,TGTGCCAGCAGCCAGACTAGCGGACCAATCTACGAGCAGTACTTC,CASSQTSGPIYEQYF
TRBV19,.,.,TRBJ1-4,12,TGTGCCAGTAGTATTAGGGGGGCTGCACTGTTTTTT,CASSIRGAALFF
TRBV2,.,TRBD1,TRBJ1-5,14,TGTGCCAGCAGCCGGGGACAGCCCAATCAGCCCCAGCATTTT,CASSRGQPNQPQHF
TRBV4-3,once,.,TRBJ1-5,14,TGCGCCAGCAGCCAAGGAGCGAGCGGGCAGCCCCAGCATTTT,CASSQGASGQPQHF
TRBV5-4,.,.,TRBJ1-5,14,TGTGCCAGCAGCTTGTGGGGGTGGAATCAGCCCCAGCATTTT,CASSLWGWNQPQHF
TRBV18,.,.,TRBJ2-3,15,TGTGCCAGCTCACCAGGGGGACATCCCACAGATACGCAGTATTTT,CASSPGGHPTDTQYF
TRBV9,.,TRBD1,TRBJ1-4,14,TGTGCCAGCAGCCCTCGGACAGGGAGTGGAAAACTGTTTTTT,CASSPRTGSGKLFF
TRBV28,.,.,TRBJ2-7,13,TGTGCCAGCAGAATGGGGGGTAGCTCAGTGCAGTACTTC,CASRMGGSSVQYF